A selection of T cell receptor beta chains follows, all from one sample in a study of blood T cells in healthy people across ages. TCRdb fed the 5' RACE reads into MiXCR, producing one record per CDR3 protein. The sample consists of more than 650,000 distinct CDR3 sequences, roughly 24% of them appearing once. These data were also filed under a second study, of T cells of mothers and their children.

The sequenced sample was blood. The receptors shown here come from a boy under 18 in good health. Each CDR3 is given with its conserved first and last residue. Each record gives: clone size, V gene, J gene, CDR3 length, D gene, CDR3 protein, CDR3 DNA. The D gene is left open where the match is weak. Clone size is given for some rows only: seen once, a few or many times, or a class if the clone is expanded.

abundance: few
v_gene: TRBV4-2
j_gene: TRBJ1-2
len: 15
d_gene: -
CDR3aa: CASSQEVSAAYGYTF
CDR3nt: TGTGCCAGCAGCCAAGAAGTATCGGCGGCCTATGGCTACACCTTC

abundance: -
v_gene: TRBV29-1
j_gene: TRBJ1-1
len: 12
d_gene: -
CDR3aa: CSVSFQDTEAFF
CDR3nt: TGCAGCGTAAGTTTTCAGGACACTGAAGCTTTCTTT

abundance: few
v_gene: TRBV20-1
j_gene: TRBJ2-5
len: 14
d_gene: TRBD2
CDR3aa: CSASGGVIQETQYF
CDR3nt: TGCAGTGCTAGCGGGGGGGTAATTCAAGAGACCCAGTACTTC

abundance: -
v_gene: TRBV13
j_gene: TRBJ1-1
len: 13
d_gene: -
CDR3aa: CATQLKGPTEAFF
CDR3nt: TGTGCCACCCAGCTTAAGGGGCCGACTGAAGCTTTCTTT

abundance: -
v_gene: TRBV3-1
j_gene: TRBJ1-1
len: 14
d_gene: -
CDR3aa: CASSQGISNTEAFF
CDR3nt: TGTGCCAGCAGCCAAGGCATCAGTAACACTGAAGCTTTCTTT

abundance: few
v_gene: TRBV28
j_gene: TRBJ2-3
len: 13
d_gene: -
CDR3aa: CASSSTGTGTQYF
CDR3nt: TGTGCCAGCAGTTCCACAGGCACAGGTACGCAGTATTTT

abundance: few
v_gene: TRBV11-2
j_gene: TRBJ2-1
len: 14
d_gene: TRBD2
CDR3aa: CASSLDTSVREQFF
CDR3nt: TGTGCCAGCAGCTTAGATACTAGCGTTCGGGAGCAGTTCTTC

abundance: -
v_gene: TRBV6-1
j_gene: TRBJ2-3
len: 15
d_gene: TRBD1
CDR3aa: CASSSTGQGIDTQYF
CDR3nt: TGTGCCAGCAGTTCTACGGGACAGGGGATAGATACGCAGTATTTT

abundance: -
v_gene: TRBV5-6
j_gene: TRBJ2-7
len: 15
d_gene: TRBD2
CDR3aa: CASSFPLAGVYEQYF
CDR3nt: TGTGCCAGCAGCTTCCCGCTAGCGGGGGTCTACGAGCAGTACTTC

abundance: -
v_gene: TRBV5-1
j_gene: TRBJ2-3
len: 17
d_gene: TRBD2
CDR3aa: CASSLFAGGPPTDTQYF
CDR3nt: TGCGCCAGCAGCTTGTTCGCGGGGGGCCCTCCCACAGATACGCAGTATTTT

abundance: -
v_gene: TRBV3-1
j_gene: TRBJ2-3
len: 13
d_gene: -
CDR3aa: CASSFDRLYTQYF
CDR3nt: TGTGCCAGCAGCTTTGACAGGCTTTATACGCAGTATTTT

abundance: few
v_gene: TRBV20-1
j_gene: TRBJ2-3
len: 14
d_gene: -
CDR3aa: CSARERGQADTQYF
CDR3nt: TGCAGTGCTAGAGAGCGGGGGCAAGCAGATACGCAGTATTTT

abundance: -
v_gene: TRBV18
j_gene: TRBJ1-5
len: 14
d_gene: -
CDR3aa: CASSPTGTEAPQHF
CDR3nt: TGTGCCAGCTCACCCACAGGGACCGAGGCGCCCCAGCATTTT

abundance: -
v_gene: TRBV5-5
j_gene: TRBJ1-3
len: 15
d_gene: -
CDR3aa: CASSLELTGRNTIYF
CDR3nt: TGTGCCAGCAGCTTGGAGCTCACAGGGAGGAACACCATATATTTT

abundance: few
v_gene: TRBV20-1
j_gene: TRBJ2-3
len: 14
d_gene: -
CDR3aa: CSASLTGDTDTQYF
CDR3nt: TGCAGCGCCTCCCTGACAGGAGACACAGATACGCAGTATTTT

abundance: -
v_gene: TRBV19
j_gene: TRBJ2-1
len: 15
d_gene: -
CDR3aa: CASSTLDVGVNEQFF
CDR3nt: TGTGCCAGTAGTACCCTGGACGTTGGGGTTAATGAGCAGTTCTTC

abundance: -
v_gene: TRBV7-2
j_gene: TRBJ2-7
len: 14
d_gene: -
CDR3aa: CASSSLGEAYEQYF
CDR3nt: TGTGCCAGCAGCTCCTTGGGGGAAGCCTACGAGCAGTACTTC

abundance: many
v_gene: TRBV11-1
j_gene: TRBJ2-6
len: 18
d_gene: TRBD1
CDR3aa: CASTTVGQGISGANVLTF
CDR3nt: TGTGCCAGCACCACCGTCGGACAGGGGATCTCTGGGGCCAACGTCCTGACTTTC

abundance: many
v_gene: TRBV12-3/TRBV12-4
j_gene: TRBJ1-5
len: 15
d_gene: -
CDR3aa: CASSFSGASNQPQHF
CDR3nt: TGTGCCAGCAGTTTTTCAGGGGCGAGCAATCAGCCCCAGCATTTT

abundance: few
v_gene: TRBV29-1
j_gene: TRBJ2-5
len: 16
d_gene: -
CDR3aa: CSVVGLRDGGPETQYF
CDR3nt: TGCAGCGTTGTTGGCCTCCGGGATGGGGGCCCAGAGACCCAGTACTTC

abundance: -
v_gene: TRBV6-1
j_gene: TRBJ1-2
len: 13
d_gene: -
CDR3aa: CASTGRFNYGYTF
CDR3nt: TGTGCCAGCACCGGGCGTTTTAACTATGGCTACACCTTC

abundance: -
v_gene: TRBV18
j_gene: TRBJ2-7
len: 15
d_gene: TRBD1
CDR3aa: CASSATGGYVREQYF
CDR3nt: TGTGCCAGCTCAGCCACAGGGGGATATGTCCGGGAGCAGTACTTC

abundance: many
v_gene: TRBV29-1
j_gene: TRBJ2-4
len: 16
d_gene: -
CDR3aa: CSVEDLRQGAKNIQYF
CDR3nt: TGCAGCGTTGAAGATCTTCGGCAGGGAGCCAAAAACATTCAGTACTTC

abundance: -
v_gene: TRBV19
j_gene: TRBJ1-1
len: 13
d_gene: -
CDR3aa: CASVDSSNTEAFF
CDR3nt: TGTGCCAGTGTGGACAGCTCGAACACTGAAGCTTTCTTT

abundance: -
v_gene: TRBV4-2
j_gene: TRBJ2-6
len: 18
d_gene: TRBD1
CDR3aa: CASSQGRQGATGANVLTF
CDR3nt: TGTGCCAGCAGCCAAGGGAGACAGGGGGCTACTGGGGCCAACGTCCTGACTTTC

abundance: -
v_gene: TRBV5-4
j_gene: TRBJ2-3
len: 15
d_gene: -
CDR3aa: CASSRVGPEGDTQYF
CDR3nt: TGTGCCAGCAGTCGAGTTGGCCCCGAAGGAGATACGCAGTATTTT

abundance: many
v_gene: TRBV6-5
j_gene: TRBJ2-2
len: 14
d_gene: -
CDR3aa: CASSKMGETGELFF
CDR3nt: TGTGCCAGCAGTAAAATGGGCGAAACCGGGGAGCTGTTTTTT

abundance: -
v_gene: TRBV7-9
j_gene: TRBJ1-2
len: 16
d_gene: -
CDR3aa: CASSSLSPTGPRGYTF
CDR3nt: TGTGCCAGCAGCTCGCTATCTCCGACAGGCCCTCGGGGCTACACCTTC

abundance: few
v_gene: TRBV7-8
j_gene: TRBJ2-7
len: 15
d_gene: -
CDR3aa: CASSLRAQGSYEQYF
CDR3nt: TGTGCCAGCAGCTTACGGGCCCAGGGATCCTACGAGCAGTACTTC

abundance: many
v_gene: TRBV7-9
j_gene: TRBJ2-1
len: 16
d_gene: TRBD2
CDR3aa: CASSPRGLAAYNEQFF
CDR3nt: TGCGCCAGCAGCCCGCGGGGACTAGCGGCCTACAATGAGCAGTTCTTC

abundance: -
v_gene: TRBV27
j_gene: TRBJ2-1
len: 15
d_gene: TRBD2
CDR3aa: CASMGSGASYNEQFF
CDR3nt: TGTGCCAGCATGGGTAGCGGGGCCTCCTACAATGAGCAGTTCTTC

abundance: few
v_gene: TRBV6-6
j_gene: TRBJ2-7
len: 15
d_gene: TRBD2
CDR3aa: CASSPSSGASYEQYF
CDR3nt: TGTGCCAGCAGCCCTTCGAGCGGGGCCTCCTACGAGCAGTACTTC

abundance: -
v_gene: TRBV6-5
j_gene: TRBJ1-1
len: 16
d_gene: TRBD1
CDR3aa: CASSYWSRGIGTEAFF
CDR3nt: TGTGCCAGCAGTTACTGGTCCAGGGGGATCGGAACTGAAGCTTTCTTT

abundance: few
v_gene: TRBV24-1
j_gene: TRBJ2-3
len: 13
d_gene: -
CDR3aa: CATSDTLRDTQYF
CDR3nt: TGTGCCACCAGTGATACTCTCAGAGATACGCAGTATTTT

abundance: -
v_gene: TRBV7-2
j_gene: TRBJ1-3
len: 18
d_gene: -
CDR3aa: CASSLWVQGKFSGNTIYF
CDR3nt: TGTGCCAGCAGCTTATGGGTACAGGGAAAATTTTCTGGAAACACCATATATTTT

abundance: few
v_gene: TRBV5-1
j_gene: TRBJ2-1
len: 13
d_gene: -
CDR3aa: CASSLEEGREQFF
CDR3nt: TGCGCCAGCAGCTTGGAGGAAGGGCGGGAGCAGTTCTTC

abundance: -
v_gene: TRBV12-5
j_gene: TRBJ1-5
len: 16
d_gene: -
CDR3aa: CASGRGGWASNQPQHF
CDR3nt: TGTGCTAGTGGTCGCGGTGGGTGGGCGAGCAATCAGCCCCAGCATTTT

abundance: few
v_gene: TRBV6-2/TRBV6-3
j_gene: TRBJ1-1
len: 11
d_gene: -
CDR3aa: CASSYPSVAFF
CDR3nt: TGTGCCAGCAGTTACCCATCGGTTGCTTTCTTT

abundance: -
v_gene: TRBV6-1
j_gene: TRBJ2-1
len: 15
d_gene: -
CDR3aa: CASSGGPPSYNEQFF
CDR3nt: TGTGCCAGCAGTGGGGGACCCCCCTCTTACAATGAGCAGTTCTTC

abundance: many
v_gene: TRBV7-2
j_gene: TRBJ2-1
len: 12
d_gene: -
CDR3aa: CASSLSRNEQFF
CDR3nt: TGTGCCAGCAGCTTGTCCAGAAATGAGCAGTTCTTC

abundance: -
v_gene: TRBV4-2
j_gene: TRBJ2-1
len: 19
d_gene: TRBD2
CDR3aa: CASSPAETSGGAAYNEQFF
CDR3nt: TGTGCCAGCAGCCCGGCAGAGACTAGCGGGGGCGCGGCCTACAATGAGCAGTTCTTC

abundance: few
v_gene: TRBV28
j_gene: TRBJ2-7
len: 15
d_gene: -
CDR3aa: CASSLLRVKSHEQYF
CDR3nt: TGTGCCAGCAGTCTCCTTCGCGTAAAATCCCACGAGCAGTACTTC

abundance: -
v_gene: TRBV12-3/TRBV12-4
j_gene: TRBJ1-3
len: 14
d_gene: -
CDR3aa: CASSRTEGRNTIYF
CDR3nt: TGTGCCAGCAGTCGGACAGAAGGGCGAAACACCATATATTTT

abundance: -
v_gene: TRBV20-1
j_gene: TRBJ2-3
len: 13
d_gene: TRBD2
CDR3aa: CSALRTRADTQYF
CDR3nt: TGCAGTGCTCTTCGGACTAGGGCAGATACGCAGTATTTT

abundance: -
v_gene: TRBV18
j_gene: TRBJ1-2
len: 13
d_gene: -
CDR3aa: CASSPNGKGGYTF
CDR3nt: TGTGCCAGCTCACCAAATGGGAAAGGGGGCTACACCTTC

abundance: -
v_gene: TRBV28
j_gene: TRBJ2-7
len: 14
d_gene: -
CDR3aa: CASSLIQLTYEQYF
CDR3nt: TGTGCCAGCAGTTTAATACAGCTCACCTACGAGCAGTACTTC

abundance: few
v_gene: TRBV12-5
j_gene: TRBJ2-2
len: 12
d_gene: -
CDR3aa: CASGFSTGELFF
CDR3nt: TGTGCTAGTGGTTTTAGTACCGGGGAGCTGTTTTTT

abundance: -
v_gene: TRBV9
j_gene: TRBJ1-2
len: 14
d_gene: -
CDR3aa: CASSEPGNPYGYTF
CDR3nt: TGTGCCAGCAGCGAACCGGGAAACCCCTATGGCTACACCTTC

abundance: -
v_gene: TRBV7-9
j_gene: TRBJ1-1
len: 15
d_gene: -
CDR3aa: CASSLADGQLPEAFF
CDR3nt: TGTGCCAGCAGCTTAGCGGATGGACAGTTGCCTGAAGCTTTCTTT

abundance: few
v_gene: TRBV6-1
j_gene: TRBJ1-2
len: 15
d_gene: TRBD1
CDR3aa: CASSELRGVGGGYTF
CDR3nt: TGTGCCAGCAGTGAACTCAGGGGGGTAGGAGGTGGCTACACCTTC

abundance: few
v_gene: TRBV28
j_gene: TRBJ2-3
len: 15
d_gene: TRBD1
CDR3aa: CASSFRGLRADTQYF
CDR3nt: TGTGCCAGCAGTTTTAGGGGGCTTAGGGCAGATACGCAGTATTTT

abundance: -
v_gene: TRBV7-9
j_gene: TRBJ2-5
len: 16
d_gene: TRBD1
CDR3aa: CASSQPGQGEQETQYF
CDR3nt: TGTGCCAGCAGCCAACCGGGACAGGGAGAGCAAGAGACCCAGTACTTC

abundance: few
v_gene: TRBV10-3
j_gene: TRBJ2-3
len: 14
d_gene: TRBD2
CDR3aa: CATWTSGSTDTQYF
CDR3nt: TGTGCCACCTGGACTAGCGGGAGCACAGATACGCAGTATTTT

abundance: -
v_gene: TRBV9
j_gene: TRBJ2-6
len: 16
d_gene: -
CDR3aa: CASSVVRVSGANVLTF
CDR3nt: TGTGCCAGCAGCGTAGTCCGGGTCTCTGGGGCCAACGTCCTGACTTTC

abundance: -
v_gene: TRBV7-9
j_gene: TRBJ2-7
len: 13
d_gene: TRBD1
CDR3aa: CASSSDRGLEQYF
CDR3nt: TGTGCCAGCAGCAGTGACAGGGGACTCGAGCAGTACTTC

abundance: -
v_gene: TRBV5-1
j_gene: TRBJ2-5
len: 12
d_gene: -
CDR3aa: CASSTSPGTQYF
CDR3nt: TGCGCCAGCAGCACCTCTCCGGGGACCCAGTACTTC

abundance: few
v_gene: TRBV27
j_gene: TRBJ2-6
len: 16
d_gene: TRBD1
CDR3aa: CASSFRTGTGANVLTF
CDR3nt: TGTGCCAGCAGTTTCCGGACAGGGACCGGGGCCAACGTCCTGACTTTC

abundance: -
v_gene: TRBV11-2
j_gene: TRBJ1-1
len: 15
d_gene: -
CDR3aa: CASSLERHENTEAFF
CDR3nt: TGTGCCAGCAGCCTCGAACGGCATGAAAACACTGAAGCTTTCTTT

abundance: -
v_gene: TRBV14
j_gene: TRBJ2-5
len: 11
d_gene: -
CDR3aa: CASSLTRTQYF
CDR3nt: TGTGCCAGCAGCCTTACACGGACCCAGTACTTC